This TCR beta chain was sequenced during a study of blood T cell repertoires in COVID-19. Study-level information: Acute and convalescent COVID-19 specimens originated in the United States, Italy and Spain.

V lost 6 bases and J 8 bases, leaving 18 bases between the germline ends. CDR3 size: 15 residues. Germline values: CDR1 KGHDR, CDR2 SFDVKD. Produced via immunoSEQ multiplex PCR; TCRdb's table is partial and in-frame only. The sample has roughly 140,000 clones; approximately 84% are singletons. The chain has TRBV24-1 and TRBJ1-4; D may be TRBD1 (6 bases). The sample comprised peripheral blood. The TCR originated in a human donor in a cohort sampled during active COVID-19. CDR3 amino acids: CATSSPQGGTEKLFF. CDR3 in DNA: TGTGCCACCAGTTCCCCACAGGGTGGTACCGAAAAACTGTTTTTT.